The text below deals with one TCR beta chain. This receptor's antigen is unknown. Base qualities are not provided; no much larger clone lies one nucleotide away. Unmatched junction bases come to 10, with V trimmed by 1 base and J by 6 bases. CDR1 and CDR2, looked up from the germline V gene, are LGHNA and YNFKEQ. From the cysteine through the phenylalanine, the CDR3 covers 16 amino acids. The read is trimmed to its CDR3 DNA, 48 bases read in frame from base 1. Library preparation employed multiplex PCR. Sequencing was carried out with an Illumina HiSeq 2500. TCRbeta libraries were constructed through three rounds of nested PCR with primers (Table S4) according to protocols adapted from ARM-PCR. Before sequencing, PCR products of 200-500 bp were excised from the gel and purified with the QIAquick gel extraction kit. As for how the authors treated the data: Reads were cleaned using Trimmomatic, were merged into complete CDR3 sequences using FLASH, and were assigned to V(D)J germline segments using MiTCR. VDJtools was used to compute clonal diversity as the inverse Simpson's index. In-frame sequences lacking a premature stop codon were counted as productive reads. TCRdb reworked the public reads: Q25 trimming with fastp, MiXCR clone assembly, productive beta chains retained. Each entry merges the rows of one CDR3 protein and shows their most common DNA and genes. The V and J calls here are based on TCRdb, not the publication. The sample includes fewer than 150,000 distinct CDR3 sequences, with around 65% observed a single time. The top ten hold about 20% of the sample.

RNA was extracted from bulk unsorted tissue and checked for quality with a NanoDrop ND-1000 and an Agilent 2100. Donors were newly diagnosed lung cancer patients admitted for thoracic surgery in China between August and November 2014, without prior chemotherapy. Patients with previous radiotherapy or chemotherapy, or with another concurrent cancer, were excluded from the study. Pieces of surgical tissue measuring about 1-2 cm3 were kept in RNAlater solution and stored at -80 degrees C until use. This specimen comes from a study of tumor and adjacent non-tumor tissue in lung cancer listed by TCRdb under 2018. The study in broad terms: Patients with adenocarcinoma (about 12), squamous cell carcinoma (2) and small cell lung cancer (1) were included in the cohort. The 15 or so patients were aged about 31 to 85 years, included 10 men and 5 women, and had TNM stage I to III disease. A total of roughly 130,000,000 productive TCRbeta reads were generated by sequencing, corresponding to an average of around 4 million reads per sample. The study compared bulk TCRbeta repertoires from lung tumor tissue and matched distant non-tumor lung tissue of under 16 lung cancer patients. For each patient, one tumor sample and one normal lung sample were taken, giving thirty paired specimens that underwent TCRbeta CDR3 sequencing.

What the authors observed across the whole study: Tumor tissue showed significantly higher TCR diversity (inverse Simpson) than normal lung tissue, at roughly 430 vs 170 (P = 0.0075, Mann-Whitney U test). Peripheral blood was not sequenced, so blood TCRbeta repertoires were not examined in the lung cancer patients of the study. Only about 15 patients were in the cohort, and the authors stated that larger samples and more detailed clinical data are needed. The methods do not name the sequencing platform or mention unique molecular identifiers. Significantly higher TCR diversity was found in younger patients, and higher tumor TCR diversity was associated with shorter overall and disease-free survival. The top 100 clones made up a significantly larger cumulative share of the repertoire in normal lung than in tumor tissue.

The clonotype originates from a man in his 60s with small cell lung cancer. Sequencing was done on a sample of lung tumor tissue. Here the chain combines TRBV4-2 and TRBJ2-3, with 7 central nucleotides matching TRBD2. The CDR3 protein sequence reads: CASSQASREYPDTQYF. The DNA sequence is TGTGCCAGCAGCCAAGCTTCGCGGGAGTACCCGGATACGCAGTATTTT.